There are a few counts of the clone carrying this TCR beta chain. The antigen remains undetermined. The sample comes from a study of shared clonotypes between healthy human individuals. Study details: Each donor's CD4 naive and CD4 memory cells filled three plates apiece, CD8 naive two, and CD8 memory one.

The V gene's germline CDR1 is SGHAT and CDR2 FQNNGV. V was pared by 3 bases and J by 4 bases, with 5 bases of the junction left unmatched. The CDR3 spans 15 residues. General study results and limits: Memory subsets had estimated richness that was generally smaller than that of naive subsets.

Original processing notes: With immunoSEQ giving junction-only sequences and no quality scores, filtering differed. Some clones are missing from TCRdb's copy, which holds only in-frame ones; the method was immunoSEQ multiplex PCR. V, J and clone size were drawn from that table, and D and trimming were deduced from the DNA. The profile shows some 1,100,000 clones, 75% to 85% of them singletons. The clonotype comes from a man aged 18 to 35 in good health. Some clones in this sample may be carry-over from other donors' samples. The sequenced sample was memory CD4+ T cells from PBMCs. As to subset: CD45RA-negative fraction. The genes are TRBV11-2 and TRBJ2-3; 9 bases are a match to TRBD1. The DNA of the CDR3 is TGTGCCAGCAGCTTCCGGGACAGGGTCGCAGATACGCAGTATTTT. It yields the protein CASSFRDRVADTQYF.